What follows is one T cell receptor beta chain and its context. What it binds is unknown. Averaging approximately 0.11 L, one heparinised blood draw came from each individual donor. Purity exceeded 95% in all sorted populations. The germline gives CDR1 ENHRY, CDR2 SYGVKD. The junction had 10 bases not matched to a gene; V was cut back by 3 bases and J by 7 bases. CDR3 size: 15 residues. TCRB transcripts that were expressed got sequenced, as all of the isolated RNA had been reverse transcribed. Clones were sequenced by immunoSEQ multiplex PCR, and TCRdb holds only the in-frame ones, with some missing. The sample records about 210,000 clones, approximately 11% being singletons. This sample was included in a study of beta chain features in type 1 diabetes. Background on the study: Investigators examined around 98 million sorted cells across all samples.

Broader study findings: Naive, central memory and Treg TCRB repertoires appeared more alike in patients than in healthy donors.

The TCR originated in a man between 18 and 35 years old in good health. Sequencing was done on a sample of central memory CD4+ T cells from blood. The chain employs TRBV10-3 and TRBJ2-5; TRBD1 aligns across 8 bases. The CDR3: CAISDEGQGGRTQYF. The CDR3 DNA is TGTGCCATCAGTGATGAAGGACAGGGTGGGAGGACCCAGTACTTC.